Reported below is one TCR beta chain. The target antigen is unknown. Germline values: CDR1 SGHRS, CDR2 YFSETQ. The CDR3 is made up of 16 amino acids. Deletions cut 6 bases from V and 9 bases from J, with 27 bases between. This sample is drawn from a study of shared clonotypes between healthy human individuals. Study-level background: CD8 memory received one plate per donor, CD8 naive two, CD4 memory three and CD4 naive three.

CD45RO-negative, CCR7-positively selected cells formed the naive CD8 fraction, excluding terminally differentiated effector memory CD45RA+ cells. Study results and caveats: Only blood was sampled; tissue repertoires likely differ.

The repertoire was sequenced with immunoSEQ multiplex PCR; TCRdb's copy has only in-frame clones and lacks some. The table has about 2.1 million clones, about 93% seen once; the top ten hold roughly 1.8%. The chain links TRBV5-1 to TRBJ2-5; TRBD2 might be the D (6 bases). The sequence was obtained from a man aged 18-30 years in good health. Some clones in this sample may be carry-over from other donors' samples. Sequenced material: naive CD8+ T cells from PBMCs. The CDR3 reads CASILGLGLPPWAQYF. CDR3 nucleotide sequence: TGCGCCAGCATCCTTGGTTTGGGACTCCCGCCGTGGGCCCAGTACTTC. The full variable domain, completed using reference TRBV5-1 and TRBJ2-5, is KAGVTQTPRYLIKTRGQQVTLSCSPISGHRSVSWYQQTPGQGLQFLFEYFSETQRNKGNFPGRFSGRQFSNSRSEMNVSTLELGDSALYLCASILGLGLPPWAQYFGPGTRLLVL.